A single sample gave rise to the 13 T cell receptor beta chains below, sequenced in a study of blood T cell repertoires in COVID-19. Method: immunoSEQ multiplex PCR; TCRdb's copy keeps in-frame clones and lacks some. This sample has 200,000 to 250,000 clones, with under 85% found just once. The sequenced sample was PBMCs or T cells enriched from blood (not recorded which). These receptors all stem from a man between 60 and 75 years old who had recovered from COVID-19.

The rearrangement joins TRBV11-3 to TRBJ1-1, with a tentative D call TRBD1 (6 bases). Between the trimmed V and J ends, which lost 4 bases and 1 base, there was a span of 16 bases. The CDR3 runs 16 residues. Germline loops: CDR1 SGHNT, CDR2 YENEEA. The CDR3 loop reads CASSSTGHTSNTEAFF. Here the CDR3 DNA reads TGTGCCAGCAGCTCAACGGGACACACTTCGAACACTGAAGCTTTCTTT.

The J gene is TRBJ1-4, the V gene TRBV6-5; 7 nucleotides agree with TRBD1. The V gene's germline CDR1 is MNHEY and CDR2 SVGAGI. V dropped 10 bases and J dropped 3; count of bases not matched to a gene: 5. The CDR3 runs to 13 residues. CDR3 sequence (DNA): TGTGCCACTAGACAGGGAGCTAATGAAAAACTGTTTTTT. Translation: CATRQGANEKLFF.

The V call is TRBV5-4, the J call TRBJ2-5; TRBD1 matches at 7 bases. The germline CDR1 and CDR2 sequences are SGHNT and YYREEE (reference sequence). The CDR3 has 14 residues. The junction had 5 bases not matched to a gene; V was cut back by 4 bases and J by 2 bases. In nucleotides, the CDR3 is TGTGCCAGCAGCCTAGACAGGGTGCAAGAGACCCAGTACTTC. It encodes CASSLDRVQETQYF.

The sample holds one count of this clone. The CDR3 region has the DNA TGCAGTGCTAGTACAGGGTACGACGATCAGCCCCAGCATTTT. This sequence encodes CSASTGYDDQPQHF. V gene TRBV20-1 combines with J gene TRBJ1-5, with D possibly matching TRBD1 (6 bases). Looked up from germline, CDR1 is DFQATT and CDR2 is SNEGSKA (reference sequence). CDR3 length: 14 amino acids. V was trimmed by 3 bases and J by 5 bases, leaving 14 bases between them.

This clone was detected only a few times. The V gene is TRBV7-9, the J gene TRBJ1-6; tentatively, D is TRBD1 (6 bases). The CDR3 extends over 14 amino acids. Germline V CDR1 and CDR2: SEHNR, FQNEAQ (reference sequence). V was shortened by 5 bases and J by 10 bases, with 15 bases between the two germline ends. CDR3 amino acids: CASSLNRDGSPLHF. DNA for the CDR3: TGTGCCAGCAGCCTTAACAGGGATGGATCACCCCTCCACTTT.

The CDR3 DNA is TGTGCCAGCAGTTGGACAGGGCAAACCGGGGAGCTGTTTTTT. It yields the protein CASSWTGQTGELFF. This chain connects TRBV6-2 or TRBV6-3 to TRBJ2-2; TRBD1 aligns across 8 bases. Germline loops: CDR1 MNHEY, CDR2 SVGEGT. The trim removed 4 bases at V and 5 bases at J, leaving 3 bases unmatched. The CDR3 length is 14 residues.

The chain uses TRBV6-6 and TRBJ1-2; 8 bases agree with TRBD1. The germline V gene encodes CDR1 MNHNY and CDR2 SVGAGI (reference sequence). With V trimmed by 2 bases and J by 7 bases, 9 bases remained unmatched. The CDR3 covers 15 residues. CDR3 sequence (DNA): TGTGCCAGCAGTTACACGAAGGACAGGGAGCTTGGCTACACCTTC. Translating gives CASSYTKDRELGYTF.

As DNA, the CDR3 is TGTGCCAGCAGTTGGGGAGAAAATCAGCCCCAGCATTTT. Its translation: CASSWGENQPQHF. This chain links TRBV12-3 or TRBV12-4 with TRBJ1-5, with no clear D. The CDR3 is made up of 13 amino acids. The V and J ends lost 4 bases and 4 bases respectively, with 8 bases between them.

The chain employs TRBV6-2 or TRBV6-3 and TRBJ1-1; perhaps TRBD1 as D (6 bases). Per germline, CDR1 MNHEY and CDR2 SVGEGT. V gave up 2 bases and J gave up 2 bases, with 9 bases separating them. The CDR3 has 14 amino acids. CDR3 DNA: TGTGCCAGCAGTTACACAGGGTTAAACACTGAAGCTTTCTTT. Translating it yields CASSYTGLNTEAFF.

This chain's CDR3 is CASSLGSGGEYYNEQFF. The CDR3 bases are TGTGCCAGCAGCTTAGGTAGCGGGGGAGAATATTACAATGAGCAGTTCTTC. The V call is TRBV11-2, the J call TRBJ2-1, with 9 bases identical to TRBD2. The length of the CDR3 is 17 residues. From germline, CDR1 is SGHAT and CDR2 FQNNGV. V lost 1 base and J lost 4; bases outside the gene matches: 8.

The chain recombines TRBV25-1 with TRBJ2-5; no firm D call. The CDR3 contains 13 residues. V was clipped by 3 bases and J by 2 bases, with 7 bases between them. Germline V gives CDR1 MGHDK, CDR2 SYGVNS. Here the CDR3 DNA reads TGTGCCAGCAGTGACACAAATCAAGAGACCCAGTACTTC. Protein product: CASSDTNQETQYF. The variable domain in full, with the rest retrieved from reference TRBV25-1 and TRBJ2-5, is EADIYQTPRYLVIGTGKKITLECSQTMGHDKMYWYQQDPGMELHLIHYSYGVNSTEKGDLSSESTVSRIRTEHFPLTLESARPSHTSQYLCASSDTNQETQYFGPGTRLLVL.

The gene calls are TRBV19 and TRBJ1-4; 8 positions agree with TRBD1. CDR1 is LNHDA and CDR2 is SQIVND in the germline V gene (reference sequence). J gave up 5 bases and V 6 bases, and 11 bases lay outside the gene matches. The CDR3 is 16 residues long. The CDR3 here is CASSPWGRDRNEKLFF. CDR3 sequence (DNA): TGTGCCAGTAGCCCTTGGGGCAGGGACAGGAATGAAAAACTGTTTTTT.

The chain is built from TRBV7-9 and TRBJ2-1; 9 positions match TRBD1. The CDR3 is 15 residues long. Germline V gene sequence: CDR1 SEHNR, CDR2 FQNEAQ (reference sequence). V shed 4 bases and J 2 bases; nucleotides not matched to a gene: 3. CDR3 nucleotide sequence: TGTGCCAGCAGCTCCCGGGACAGGGCCTACAATGAGCAGTTCTTC. It codes for CASSSRDRAYNEQFF. Together with reference TRBV7-9 and TRBJ2-1, the CDR3 gives the full variable domain: DTGVSQNPRHKITKRGQNVTFRCDPISEHNRLYWYRQTLGQGPEFLTYFQNEAQLEKSRLLSDRFSAERPKGSFSTLEIQRTEQGDSAMYLCASSSRDRAYNEQFFGPGTRLTVL.